This T cell receptor beta chain was recorded in a study of siplizumab effects on memory and regulatory T cells. The CDR3 totals 14 residues. From germline, CDR1 is SGHTS and CDR2 YDEGEE. Trimming at V came to 4 bases and at J to 3 bases, leaving 3 bases not matched to a gene. As concerns this clone: Its target is unknown.

Sequenced by immunoSEQ multiplex PCR; TCRdb stores in-frame clones only, minus some. Counted here are roughly 92,000 clones, roughly 94% occurring once; the ten biggest clones make up around 0.3%. Whole-study results and caveats: In controls, 26.9% of mappable alloreactive CD4+ clones were Treg-derived on average, versus about 69% with siplizumab. A naive or memory phenotype could not be assigned to roughly 80-96% of the proliferating CD4+ or CD8+ clones. In the presence of siplizumab, alloreactive sequences traceable to unstimulated CD4+ memory cells were significantly reduced.

This TCR came from a human donor in good health. The V call is TRBV5-8, the J call TRBJ1-4, with 7 bases that match TRBD1. The sample comprised non-Treg CD4+ T cells sorted from blood. CDR3 coding DNA: TGTGCCAGCAGCCAGGGACAGTCTAATGAAAAACTGTTTTTT. It codes for CASSQGQSNEKLFF.